This T cell receptor (beta chain) was sequenced in a study of T cell responses to AZD1222 COVID-19 vaccine. The study, taken as a whole, reports: Baseline seropositivity characterized only six AZD1222 recipients. Donors in the cohort were predominantly white British and more often female, and clonal diversity was possibly underestimated.

About this clone: Its antigen is not known.

V lost 5 bases to trimming and J lost 5 bases, with 13 bases between them. Germline V gene data show CDR1 as KGHSH and CDR2 as LQKENI. The CDR3 sequence is 14 residues long. Assay used: immunoSEQ multiplex PCR; TCRdb lists only in-frame clones, some missing. Of more than 100,000 clones listed, roughly 90% are singletons. This clonotype was sampled from an adult in good health. The chain carries TRBV18 and TRBJ2-1, with D possibly being TRBD2 (6 bases). This sample comprised peripheral blood, obtained on day 0 of AZD1222 vaccination. The CDR3 DNA reads TGTGCCAGCTCATCCTTAGCGGCGGACAATGAGCAGTTCTTC. It is translated as CASSSLAADNEQFF.